Below are 6 T cell receptor beta chains sequenced from a single sample in a study of blood T cell repertoires in COVID-19. Some clones are missing from TCRdb's copy, which holds only in-frame ones; the method was immunoSEQ multiplex PCR. The sample holds tens of thousands of clones, around 68% seen once. Sequencing was performed on peripheral blood. These receptors were collected from a woman aged 70-85 years with acute or convalescent COVID-19.

The gene calls are TRBV5-1 and TRBJ2-3; 8 bases agree with TRBD1. Germline loops: CDR1 SGHRS, CDR2 YFSETQ. The CDR3 is made up of 14 amino acids. V lost 3 bases, J lost 1 base, and 1 base stayed unmatched. The CDR3 DNA is TGCGCCAGCAGCTCGGACAGGGGCACAGATACGCAGTATTTT. Translation: CASSSDRGTDTQYF.

The chain recombines TRBV7-9 with TRBJ2-1; tentatively, D is TRBD1 (6 bases). The V gene's germline CDR1 is SEHNR and CDR2 FQNEAQ (reference sequence). The CDR3 runs 18 residues. Trimming stripped 3 bases from V and 1 base from J, with 19 bases between. CDR3 coding DNA: TGTGCCAGCAGCTTCAAATTCACAGGGATAATGTCCTACAATGAGCAGTTCTTC. This translates into CASSFKFTGIMSYNEQFF. Full variable domain (missing parts from reference TRBV7-9 and TRBJ2-1): DTGVSQNPRHKITKRGQNVTFRCDPISEHNRLYWYRQTLGQGPEFLTYFQNEAQLEKSRLLSDRFSAERPKGSFSTLEIQRTEQGDSAMYLCASSFKFTGIMSYNEQFFGPGTRLTVL.

CDR3 amino acids: CASSIVAGYEQYF. The CDR3 DNA follows: TGTGCCAGTAGTATAGTCGCGGGATACGAGCAGTACTTC. The chain is built from TRBV19 and TRBJ2-7, with D perhaps TRBD2 (6 bases). The V end lost 1 base, the J end lost 4 bases, and 8 bases lay between the germline ends. The CDR3 contains 13 residues. Germline loops: CDR1 LNHDA, CDR2 SQIVND (reference sequence).

The chain carries TRBV5-4 and TRBJ2-5; 12 bases line up with TRBD2. This CDR3 is built from 16 residues. V shed 5 bases and J 0 bases; nucleotides not matched to a gene: 5. Germline V gene sequence: CDR1 SGHNT, CDR2 YYREEE (reference sequence). The CDR3 protein is CASSYRLAGDQETQYF. The CDR3 DNA reads TGTGCCAGCAGTTACAGACTAGCGGGAGACCAAGAGACCCAGTACTTC.

V gene TRBV10-1 combines with J gene TRBJ2-2, with 11 bases matching TRBD2. The CDR3 length is 16 residues. Trimming removed 9 bases from V and 3 bases from J; junction bases left unmatched: 9. Germline assignment: CDR1 WNHNN and CDR2 SYGVQD (reference sequence). CDR3 sequence reads: CARKLPGLADTGELFF. CDR3 coding DNA: TGCGCCAGAAAGCTACCGGGACTAGCGGACACCGGGGAGCTGTTTTTT.

This chain connects TRBV5-4 to TRBJ1-1; D is ambiguous. The CDR3 runs 13 residues. The germline gives CDR1 SGHNT, CDR2 YYREEE (reference sequence). V lost 0 bases, J lost 10 bases, and 13 bases lay in between. CDR3 bases: TGTGCCAGCAGCTTGGTCGAGGGAGGTGGAGCTTTCTTT. This codes for CASSLVEGGGAFF. The entire variable domain, with the rest obtained from reference TRBV5-4 and TRBJ1-1, is as follows: ETGVTQSPTHLIKTRGQQVTLRCSSQSGHNTVSWYQQALGQGPQFIFQYYREEENGRGNFPPRFSGLQFPNYSSELNVNALELDDSALYLCASSLVEGGGAFFGQGTRLTVV.